Below, 24 T cell receptor beta chains from the same sample are listed, as sequenced in a study of technical replicates of blood from a few donors. Here immunoSEQ multiplex PCR was the method, and the copy in TCRdb shows in-frame clones only, minus some. The table lists roughly 73,000 clones, around 93% of them singletons. Sequencing input: T cells isolated from PBMCs. These TCRs come from a human donor in good health.

J is TRBJ1-2 and V is TRBV5-1, with 9 positions matching TRBD1. Germline trimming cut 0 bases from V and 7 bases from J; bases unmatched to any gene: 10. The CDR3 extends over 16 amino acids. Germline CDR1 is SGHRS and CDR2 is YFSETQ. CDR3 sequence: CASSLDPRDRGIGYTF. CDR3 DNA: TGCGCCAGCAGCTTGGATCCACGTGACAGGGGGATTGGCTACACCTTC.

The rearrangement uses TRBV5-1 and TRBJ2-5; a possible D gene is TRBD2 (5 bases). The germline CDR1 and CDR2 sequences are SGHRS and YFSETQ. V was trimmed by 4 bases and J by 7 bases, leaving 17 bases between them. This CDR3 contains 14 residues. The DNA for the CDR3 is TGCGCCAGCAGCATGGACCCTGGGAGTGGGACCCAGTACTTC. Protein: CASSMDPGSGTQYF. Filled out from reference TRBV5-1 and TRBJ2-5, the complete variable domain reads KAGVTQTPRYLIKTRGQQVTLSCSPISGHRSVSWYQQTPGQGLQFLFEYFSETQRNKGNFPGRFSGRQFSNSRSEMNVSTLELGDSALYLCASSMDPGSGTQYFGPGTRLLVL.

The CDR3 nucleotides are TGTGCCAGCAGCGCGACAGATACTAACTATGGCTACACCTTC. Protein product: CASSATDTNYGYTF. The chain carries TRBV9 and TRBJ1-2; perhaps TRBD1 as D (5 bases). From germline, CDR1 is SGDLS and CDR2 YYNGEE. The CDR3 sequence is 14 residues long. The V and J ends lost 3 bases and 0 bases respectively, with 9 bases between them.

The rearrangement uses TRBV5-1 and TRBJ2-5, with TRBD1 as a possible D gene (6 bases). CDR1 SGHRS and CDR2 YFSETQ come from the germline V gene. This CDR3 comprises 15 residues. The V gene lost 4 bases and the J gene lost 2 bases, with 15 bases spanning the gap. In DNA, the CDR3 is TGCGCCAGCAGCCCTGGGCGGACAGCGCAAGAGACCCAGTACTTC. Protein: CASSPGRTAQETQYF.

The DNA for the CDR3 is TGTGCCAGCTCACCAGTACGGGCTAATGAAAAACTGTTTTTT. It codes for CASSPVRANEKLFF. The genes are TRBV18 and TRBJ1-4; D is unresolved. The CDR3 contains 14 residues. Germline V gene lookup returns CDR1 KGHSH and CDR2 LQKENI. Trimming cost V 2 bases and J 3 bases, with 7 bases left between them.

J is TRBJ1-3 and V is TRBV5-1; D possibly corresponds to TRBD1 (6 bases). Germline values: CDR1 SGHRS, CDR2 YFSETQ. This CDR3 is built from 19 residues. Trimming shortened V by 0 bases and J by 0 bases, and 19 bases separated the two germline ends. The CDR3 sequence: CASSLEPGHPLTSGNTIYF. In DNA, the CDR3 is TGCGCCAGCAGCTTGGAGCCGGGACACCCGCTCACCTCTGGAAACACCATATATTTT.

V is TRBV6-6 and J is TRBJ2-3, with TRBD1 matching 7 bases. Per the germline V gene, CDR1 is MNHNY and CDR2 is SVGAGI (reference sequence). Germline trimming cut 7 bases from V and 3 bases from J; bases unmatched to any gene: 7. The CDR3 totals 14 residues. CDR3 sequence: CASNDRVSTDTQYF. In DNA form, the CDR3 reads TGTGCCAGCAATGACAGGGTTAGTACAGATACGCAGTATTTT.

V and J are TRBV10-3 and TRBJ1-1; no reliable D call. The germline V and J ends were trimmed by 4 bases and 7 bases, with 13 bases remaining between them. Germline lookup yields CDR1 ENHRY and CDR2 SYGVKD. The CDR3 sequence is 13 residues long. The CDR3 DNA reads as TGTGCCATCAGTGTGAACTCCCCGAGTGAAGCTTTCTTT. The encoded protein is CAISVNSPSEAFF.

The V gene is TRBV19, the J gene TRBJ2-7; D perhaps matches TRBD1 (6 bases). CDR1 LNHDA and CDR2 SQIVND come from the germline V gene (reference sequence). The CDR3 is 14 residues long. V was clipped by 1 base and J by 1 base, with 8 bases between them. CDR3 region: CASSIGTESYEQYF. The CDR3 nucleotides are TGTGCCAGTAGTATAGGGACAGAATCCTACGAGCAGTACTTC.

V usage is TRBV28 and J usage is TRBJ1-1; TRBD1 matches at 8 bases. Germline trimming cut 6 bases from V and 1 base from J; bases unmatched to any gene: 4. CDR1 and CDR2 (germline): MDHEN, SYDVKM. The CDR3 spans 14 residues. DNA for the CDR3: TGTGCCAGCAGCCCAGGGGGCAGGAACACTGAAGCTTTCTTT. Its protein product is CASSPGGRNTEAFF.

The chain combines TRBV7-9 with TRBJ1-1, with 7 bases identical to TRBD1. CDR1 SEHNR and CDR2 FQNEAQ come from the germline V gene (reference sequence). Unmatched junction bases numbered 8, after V lost 4 bases and J lost 3 bases. This CDR3 is built from 15 residues. The CDR3 spells CASSWRQGRHTEAFF. Written as DNA, the CDR3 is TGTGCCAGCAGCTGGCGACAGGGAAGGCACACTGAAGCTTTCTTT.

The chain employs TRBV7-9 and TRBJ1-3; D unresolved. Germline V gene sequence: CDR1 SEHNR, CDR2 FQNEAQ (reference sequence). This CDR3 region has 13 residues. Trimming shortened V by 5 bases and J by 5 bases, and 10 bases separated the two germline ends. CDR3 residues: CASSPPSRNTIYF. The DNA for the CDR3 is TGTGCCAGCAGCCCTCCGAGTAGAAACACCATATATTTT.

This chain connects TRBV7-9 to TRBJ2-4; tentatively, D is TRBD2 (5 bases). The CDR3 sequence is 16 residues long. V was pared by 3 bases and J by 0 bases, with 12 bases between. Germline values: CDR1 SEHNR, CDR2 FQNEAQ (reference sequence). CDR3 protein: CASSFNTGEAKNIQYF. The CDR3 DNA reads TGTGCCAGCAGCTTTAATACCGGGGAAGCCAAAAACATTCAGTACTTC.

The V gene is TRBV11-2, the J gene TRBJ2-7; D is perhaps TRBD2 (6 bases). V was pared by 5 bases and J by 2 bases, with 13 bases between. The CDR3 loop spans 14 amino acids. Germline V gives CDR1 SGHAT, CDR2 FQNNGV. CDR3 bases: TGTGCCAGCAGCCTCCGGGACTCCACCTACGAGCAGTACTTC. Translation: CASSLRDSTYEQYF. Full variable domain (missing parts from reference TRBV11-2 and TRBJ2-7): EAGVAQSPRYKIIEKRQSVAFWCNPISGHATLYWYQQILGQGPKLLIQFQNNGVVDDSQLPKDRFSAERLKGVDSTLKIQPAKLEDSAVYLCASSLRDSTYEQYFGPGTRLTVT.

This rearrangement joins TRBV2 to TRBJ1-5, with TRBD1 as a possible D gene (5 bases). This CDR3 has 15 amino acids. V shed 5 bases and J shed 5 bases, with 16 bases lying between them. Germline CDR1 reads SNHLY; CDR2 reads FYNNEI. The CDR3 reads CASSQGDSRDQPQHF. DNA of the CDR3: TGTGCCAGCAGTCAGGGCGACAGCCGAGATCAGCCCCAGCATTTT.

The chain couples TRBV6-5 to TRBJ2-5; D gene ambiguous. The V and J ends lost 2 bases and 2 bases respectively, with 12 bases between them. The CDR3 has 15 amino acids. CDR1 and CDR2 from the germline V gene are MNHEY and SVGAGI. The CDR3 here is CASSYVFSGQETQYF. CDR3 sequence (DNA): TGTGCCAGCAGTTACGTCTTTTCAGGACAAGAGACCCAGTACTTC.

This clone has more than one count but fewer than ten. At one end, the junction sequence differs from germline, possibly due to a read error. The chain has TRBV2 and TRBJ2-7, with TRBD2 as a possible D gene (6 bases). The CDR3 covers 14 residues. The germline V gene has CDR1 SNHLY and CDR2 FYNNEI. The CDR3 reads CASSEGDFSYEQYF. The CDR3 coding sequence is TGTGCCAGCAGCGAAGGGGACTTCAGCTACGAGCAGTACTTC.

This sequence joins TRBV4-1 and TRBJ2-2; TRBD2 matches 10 bases. Looked up from germline, CDR1 is MGHRA and CDR2 is YSYEKL. The V segment lost 4 bases and the J segment 8 bases; nucleotides outside the gene matches: 10. The CDR3 contains 16 residues. CDR3 coding DNA: TGCGCCAGCAGCCTAGAACATGGTAGCGGGAGGGGGGAGCTGTTTTTT. It codes for CASSLEHGSGRGELFF.

The V call is TRBV30, the J call TRBJ1-6, with D perhaps matching TRBD1 (5 bases). The germline V gene encodes CDR1 GTSNPN and CDR2 SVGIG (reference sequence). This CDR3 comprises 15 residues. V lost 0 bases and J 10 bases, leaving 16 bases between the germline ends. Here the CDR3 reads CAWSVLAREHSPLHF. As DNA, the CDR3 is TGTGCCTGGAGTGTACTAGCCAGGGAACACTCACCCCTCCACTTT.

This clone was picked up a small number of times. The CDR3 reads CASSSDRNTEAFF. CDR3 DNA sequence: TGCGCCAGCAGCTCGGACAGAAACACTGAAGCTTTCTTT. This chain links TRBV4-1 with TRBJ1-1; maybe TRBD1 (6 bases). The CDR3 length is 13 residues. Germline CDR1 reads MGHRA; CDR2 reads YSYEKL. Between the trimmed V and J ends, which lost 5 bases and 2 bases, there was a span of 9 bases.

This sequence joins TRBV7-6 and TRBJ2-1, with TRBD2 matching 12 bases. CDR1 is SGHVS and CDR2 is FNYEAQ in the germline V gene. After removal of 5 bases from V and 2 bases from J, the junction contained 1 base not matched to a gene. The CDR3 contains 15 residues. CDR3 sequence reads: CASSRLAGAYNEQFF. The CDR3 nucleotides are TGTGCCAGCAGCCGACTAGCGGGAGCCTACAATGAGCAGTTCTTC. Full variable domain (outside the CDR3, taken from reference TRBV7-6 and TRBJ2-1): GAGVSQSPRYKVTKRGQDVALRCDPISGHVSLYWYRQALGQGPEFLTYFNYEAQQDKSGLPNDRFSAERPEGSISTLTIQRTEQRDSAMYRCASSRLAGAYNEQFFGPGTRLTVL.

This chain links TRBV7-9 with TRBJ2-5; 7 nucleotides line up with TRBD1. V gave up 7 bases and J gave up 6 bases; unmatched junction bases: 8. Germline V gives CDR1 SEHNR, CDR2 FQNEAQ (reference sequence). This CDR3 has 13 amino acids. The CDR3 coding sequence is TGTGCCAGCACAGGACAGGCTCGAAAGACCCAGTACTTC. This gives the protein CASTGQARKTQYF.

V and J are TRBV18 and TRBJ2-7, with D unresolved. V lost 0 bases to trimming and J lost 3 bases, with 12 bases between them. CDR3 length: 15 amino acids. The germline CDR1 and CDR2 sequences are KGHSH and LQKENI. CDR3 loop: CASSPPHNADYEQYF. The CDR3 DNA follows: TGTGCCAGCTCACCACCCCATAATGCGGACTACGAGCAGTACTTC.

V gene TRBV11-2 combines with J gene TRBJ2-7, with D possibly TRBD2 on 5 matching bases. CDR1 SGHAT and CDR2 FQNNGV come from the germline V gene. Trimming removed 1 base at V and 2 bases at J, with 15 bases between. CDR3 length: 16 amino acids. In DNA form, the CDR3 reads TGTGCCAGCAGCTTAGGCGGCCCAGCGGCAACCTACGAGCAGTACTTC. Translated: CASSLGGPAATYEQYF.